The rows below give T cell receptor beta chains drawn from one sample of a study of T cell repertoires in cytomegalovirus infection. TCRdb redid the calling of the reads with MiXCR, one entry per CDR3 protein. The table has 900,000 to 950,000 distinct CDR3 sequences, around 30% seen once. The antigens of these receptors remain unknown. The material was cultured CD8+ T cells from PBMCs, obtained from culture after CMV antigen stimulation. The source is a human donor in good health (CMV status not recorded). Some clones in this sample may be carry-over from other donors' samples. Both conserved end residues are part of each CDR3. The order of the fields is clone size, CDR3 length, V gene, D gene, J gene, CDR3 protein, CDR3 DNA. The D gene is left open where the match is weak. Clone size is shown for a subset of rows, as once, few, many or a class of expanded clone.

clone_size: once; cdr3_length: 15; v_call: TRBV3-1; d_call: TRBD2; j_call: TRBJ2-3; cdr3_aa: CASSSQAGGADTQYF; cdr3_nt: TGTGCCAGCAGCTCCCAAGCGGGGGGTGCAGATACGCAGTATTTT
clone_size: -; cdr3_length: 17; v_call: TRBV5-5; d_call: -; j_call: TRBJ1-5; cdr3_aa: CASSQRDGGDSNQPQHF; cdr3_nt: TGTGCCAGCAGCCAACGGGACGGAGGGGATAGCAATCAGCCCCAGCATTTT
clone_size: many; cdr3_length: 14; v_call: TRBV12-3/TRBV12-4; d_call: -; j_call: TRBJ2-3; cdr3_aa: CASSHSTETDTQYF; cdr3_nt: TGTGCCAGCAGCCACTCGACAGAGACAGATACGCAGTATTTT
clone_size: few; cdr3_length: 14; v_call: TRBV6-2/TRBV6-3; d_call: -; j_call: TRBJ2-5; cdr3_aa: CASSYTSVQETQYF; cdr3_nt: TGTGCCAGCAGTTACACGAGTGTACAAGAGACCCAGTACTTC
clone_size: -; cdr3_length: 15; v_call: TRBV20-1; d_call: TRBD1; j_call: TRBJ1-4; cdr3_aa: CSAFRVQGEAEKLFF; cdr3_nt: TGCAGTGCCTTCCGTGTTCAGGGGGAAGCTGAAAAACTGTTTTTT
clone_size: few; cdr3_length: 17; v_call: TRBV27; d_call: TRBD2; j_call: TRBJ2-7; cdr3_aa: CASSLRAGGPESNEQYF; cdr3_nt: TGTGCCAGCAGTTTGCGAGCGGGGGGCCCAGAATCCAACGAGCAGTACTTC
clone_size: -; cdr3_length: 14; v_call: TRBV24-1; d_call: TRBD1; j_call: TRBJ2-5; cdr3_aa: CATSDGTGQETQYF; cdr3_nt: TGTGCCACCAGTGACGGGACAGGCCAAGAGACCCAGTACTTC
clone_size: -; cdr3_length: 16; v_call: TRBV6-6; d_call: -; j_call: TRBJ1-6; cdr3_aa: CASTPHPRGNNSPLHF; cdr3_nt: TGTGCCAGCACTCCCCACCCTAGAGGGAATAATTCACCCCTCCACTTT
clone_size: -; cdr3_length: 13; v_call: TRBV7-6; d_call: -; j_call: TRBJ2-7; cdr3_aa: CASSLFLGGEQNF; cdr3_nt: TGTGCCAGCAGCTTGTTTCTCGGTGGAGAGCAGAACTTC
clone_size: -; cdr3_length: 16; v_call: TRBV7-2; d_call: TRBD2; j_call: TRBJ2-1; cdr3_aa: CASSNGLAGGQGEQFF; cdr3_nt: TGTGCCAGCAGCAATGGACTAGCGGGGGGTCAAGGTGAGCAGTTCTTC
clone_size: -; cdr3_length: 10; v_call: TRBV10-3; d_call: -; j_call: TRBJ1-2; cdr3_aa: CAIGRQSYTF; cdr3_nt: TGTGCCATCGGTCGACAGTCCTACACCTTC
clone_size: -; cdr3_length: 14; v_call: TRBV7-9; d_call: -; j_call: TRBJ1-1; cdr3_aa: CASSKGHSNTEAFF; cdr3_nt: TGTGCCAGCAGCAAGGGACATTCGAACACTGAAGCTTTCTTT
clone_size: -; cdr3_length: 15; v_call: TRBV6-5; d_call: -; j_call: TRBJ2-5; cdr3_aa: CASSYSIGAWETQYF; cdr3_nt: TGTGCCAGCAGTTACTCGATAGGGGCTTGGGAGACCCAGTACTTC
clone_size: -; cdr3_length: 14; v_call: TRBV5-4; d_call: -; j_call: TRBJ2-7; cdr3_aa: CASSLTRLSYKQYF; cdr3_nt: TGTGCCAGCAGCTTGACTAGGTTGTCCTACAAGCAGTACTTC
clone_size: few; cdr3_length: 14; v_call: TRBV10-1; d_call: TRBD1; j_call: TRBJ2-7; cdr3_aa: CASSRDRGLREQYF; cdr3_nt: TGCGCCAGCAGTCGGGACAGGGGGCTACGTGAGCAGTACTTC
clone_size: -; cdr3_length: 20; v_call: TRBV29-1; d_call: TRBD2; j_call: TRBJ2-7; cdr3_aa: CSVESRGTGAGGTSSYEQYF; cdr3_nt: TGCAGCGTCGAAAGCAGGGGAACAGGGGCGGGAGGGACCTCCTCCTACGAGCAGTACTTC
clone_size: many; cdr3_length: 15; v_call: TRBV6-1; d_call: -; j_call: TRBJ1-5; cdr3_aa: CASSEPHISNQPQHF; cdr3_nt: TGTGCCAGCAGTGAACCGCATATTAGCAATCAGCCCCAGCATTTT
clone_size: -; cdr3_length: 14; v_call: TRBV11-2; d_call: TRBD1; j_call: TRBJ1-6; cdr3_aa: CASSLRGTNSPLHF; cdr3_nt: TGTGCCAGCAGCCTCAGGGGGACGAATTCACCCCTCCACTTT
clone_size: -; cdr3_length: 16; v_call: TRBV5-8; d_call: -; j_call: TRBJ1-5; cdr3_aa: CASSLYLSRVGQPQHF; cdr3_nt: TGTGCCAGCAGCTTGTATCTCTCCAGGGTAGGACAGCCCCAGCATTTT
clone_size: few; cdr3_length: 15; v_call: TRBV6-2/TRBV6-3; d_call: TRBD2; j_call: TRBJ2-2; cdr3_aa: CASSWMREGTGELFF; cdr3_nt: TGTGCCAGCAGTTGGATGAGGGAGGGCACCGGGGAGCTGTTTTTT
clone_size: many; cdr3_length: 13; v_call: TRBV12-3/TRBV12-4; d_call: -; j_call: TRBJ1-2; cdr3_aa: CASSWTKNYGYTF; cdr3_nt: TGTGCCAGCAGTTGGACAAAGAACTATGGCTACACCTTC
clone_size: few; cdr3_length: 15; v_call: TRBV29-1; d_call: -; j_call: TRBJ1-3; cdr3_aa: CSVQVPGFSGNTIYF; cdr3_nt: TGCAGCGTTCAAGTCCCAGGCTTCTCTGGAAACACCATATATTTT
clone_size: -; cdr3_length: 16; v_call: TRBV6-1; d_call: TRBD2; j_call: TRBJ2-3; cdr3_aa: CASQRGQTHSTDTQYF; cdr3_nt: TGTGCTTCCCAGCGGGGGCAGACCCATAGCACAGATACGCAGTATTTT
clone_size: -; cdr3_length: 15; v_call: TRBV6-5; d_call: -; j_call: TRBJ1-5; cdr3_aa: CASSNRGEFNQPQHF; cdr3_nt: TGTGCCAGCAGTAACAGAGGGGAATTTAATCAGCCCCAGCATTTT
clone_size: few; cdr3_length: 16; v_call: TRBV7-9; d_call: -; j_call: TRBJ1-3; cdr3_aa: CASSLAGGDSGNTIYF; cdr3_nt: TGTGCCAGCAGCTTAGCCGGGGGAGACTCTGGAAACACCATATATTTT
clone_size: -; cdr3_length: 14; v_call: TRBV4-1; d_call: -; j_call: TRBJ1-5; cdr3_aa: CASSHHQVNQPQHF; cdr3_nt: TGCGCCAGCAGCCATCATCAGGTTAATCAGCCCCAGCATTTT
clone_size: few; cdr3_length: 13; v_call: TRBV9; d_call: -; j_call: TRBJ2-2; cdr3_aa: CASYGVNTGELFF; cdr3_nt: TGTGCCAGCTACGGGGTGAACACCGGGGAGCTGTTTTTT
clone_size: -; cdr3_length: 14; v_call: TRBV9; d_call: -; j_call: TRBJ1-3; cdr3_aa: CASSVQGSGNTIYF; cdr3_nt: TGTGCCAGCAGCGTCCAGGGCTCTGGAAACACCATATATTTT
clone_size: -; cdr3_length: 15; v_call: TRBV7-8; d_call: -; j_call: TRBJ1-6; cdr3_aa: CASSDFASYNSPLHF; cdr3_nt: TGTGCCAGCAGCGACTTCGCCTCCTATAATTCACCCCTCCACTTT
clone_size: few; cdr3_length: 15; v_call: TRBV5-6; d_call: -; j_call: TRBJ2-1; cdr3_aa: CASSWRGGYYNEQFF; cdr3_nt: TGTGCCAGCAGCTGGAGAGGGGGGTACTACAATGAGCAGTTCTTC
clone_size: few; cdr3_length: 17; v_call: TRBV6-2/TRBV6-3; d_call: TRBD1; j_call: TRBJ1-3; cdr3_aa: CASSYPAGTGGLDTIYF; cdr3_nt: TGTGCCAGCAGTTACCCCGCCGGGACAGGGGGCTTGGACACCATATATTTT
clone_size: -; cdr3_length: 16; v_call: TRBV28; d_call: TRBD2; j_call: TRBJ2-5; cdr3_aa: CASREEAGESQETQYF; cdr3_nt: TGTGCCAGCAGAGAGGAGGCGGGGGAGTCCCAAGAGACCCAGTACTTC
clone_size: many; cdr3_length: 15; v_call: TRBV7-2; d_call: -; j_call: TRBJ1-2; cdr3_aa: CASRTGTPDNYGYTF; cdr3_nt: TGTGCCAGCAGGACTGGGACACCGGATAACTATGGCTACACCTTC
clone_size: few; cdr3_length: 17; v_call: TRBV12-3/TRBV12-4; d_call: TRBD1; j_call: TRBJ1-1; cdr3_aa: CASSPFFRQGAGTEAFF; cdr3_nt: TGTGCCAGCAGTCCTTTTTTTAGACAGGGGGCTGGCACTGAAGCTTTCTTT
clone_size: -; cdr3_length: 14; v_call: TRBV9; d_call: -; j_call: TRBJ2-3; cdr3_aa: CASSVEGQADTQYF; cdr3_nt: TGTGCCAGCAGCGTAGAAGGGCAGGCAGATACGCAGTATTTT
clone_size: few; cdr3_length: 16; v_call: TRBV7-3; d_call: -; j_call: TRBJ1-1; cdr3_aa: CASSLIRAGKNTEAFF; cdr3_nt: TGTGCCAGCAGCTTAATACGAGCAGGGAAAAACACTGAAGCTTTCTTT
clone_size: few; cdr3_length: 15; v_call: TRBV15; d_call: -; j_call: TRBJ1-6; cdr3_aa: CATSASPGSNSPLHF; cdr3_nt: TGTGCCACCAGCGCCTCCCCTGGAAGCAATTCACCCCTCCACTTT
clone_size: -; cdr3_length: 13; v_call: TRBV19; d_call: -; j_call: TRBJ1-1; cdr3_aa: CASLGAMNTEAFF; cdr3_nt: TGTGCCAGCCTAGGGGCCATGAACACTGAAGCTTTCTTT
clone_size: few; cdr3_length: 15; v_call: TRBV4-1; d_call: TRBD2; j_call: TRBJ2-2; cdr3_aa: CASSKLAGDTGELFF; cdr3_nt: TGCGCCAGCAGCAAACTAGCGGGGGACACCGGGGAGCTGTTTTTT
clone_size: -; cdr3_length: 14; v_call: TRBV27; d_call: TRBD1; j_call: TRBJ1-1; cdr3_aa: CASSPTGGPGEAFF; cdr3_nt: TGTGCCAGCAGTCCGACAGGGGGCCCCGGGGAAGCTTTCTTT
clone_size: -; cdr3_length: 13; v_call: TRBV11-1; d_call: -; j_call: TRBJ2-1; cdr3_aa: CASSQMGDNEQFF; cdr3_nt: TGTGCCAGCAGCCAGATGGGGGACAATGAGCAGTTCTTC
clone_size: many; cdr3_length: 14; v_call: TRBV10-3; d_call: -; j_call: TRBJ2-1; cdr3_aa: CAISEPMTGYEQFF; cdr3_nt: TGTGCCATCAGTGAGCCGATGACAGGATATGAGCAGTTCTTC
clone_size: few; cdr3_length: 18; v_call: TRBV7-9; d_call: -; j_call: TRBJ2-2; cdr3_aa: CASSPRAGAKTTTGELFF; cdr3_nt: TGTGCCAGCAGCCCCAGGGCGGGGGCGAAGACTACCACCGGGGAGCTGTTTTTT
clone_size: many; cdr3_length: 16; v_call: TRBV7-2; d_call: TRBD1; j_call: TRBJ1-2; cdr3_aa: CASLHRADRANYGYTF; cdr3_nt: TGTGCCAGCCTACATAGAGCAGACAGGGCCAACTATGGCTACACCTTC
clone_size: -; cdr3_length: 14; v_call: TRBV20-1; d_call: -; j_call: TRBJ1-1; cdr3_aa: CSAREGRLNTEAFF; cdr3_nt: TGCAGTGCTAGAGAAGGACGATTGAACACTGAAGCTTTCTTT
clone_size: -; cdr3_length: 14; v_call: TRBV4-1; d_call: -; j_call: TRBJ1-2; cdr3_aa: CASSQDPGGYGYTF; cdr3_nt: TGCGCCAGCAGCCAAGACCCCGGGGGCTATGGCTACACCTTC
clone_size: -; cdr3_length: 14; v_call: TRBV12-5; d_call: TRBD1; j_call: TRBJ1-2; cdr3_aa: CASGSGQGGRGYTF; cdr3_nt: TGTGCTAGTGGTTCGGGACAGGGAGGACGAGGCTACACCTTC
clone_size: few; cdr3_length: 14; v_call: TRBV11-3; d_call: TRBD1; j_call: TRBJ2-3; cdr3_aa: CATQSRTGPDTQYF; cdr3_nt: TGTGCCACGCAGAGCAGGACAGGGCCAGATACGCAGTATTTT
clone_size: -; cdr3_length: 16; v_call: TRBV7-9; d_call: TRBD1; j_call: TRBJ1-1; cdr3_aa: CASSLRRQGRPTEAFF; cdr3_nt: TGTGCCAGCAGCTTAAGGAGACAGGGGAGACCCACTGAAGCTTTCTTT